This TCR beta chain was observed in a study of cytomegalovirus exposure and HLA in healthy donors. Across the whole study: An earlier analysis identified fewer than 130 million unique TCR beta sequences in about 180 million T cells.

Trimming removed 7 bases from V and 0 bases from J, with 13 bases in between. CDR3 length: 14 residues. Germline assignment: CDR1 MNHEY and CDR2 SMNVEV (reference sequence). Both 60 Vbeta primers and 13 Jbeta primers went into the PCR. The protocol was immunoSEQ multiplex PCR, while the TCRdb copy is restricted to in-frame clones and leaves out a portion. The sample carries approximately 220,000 clones, 83% recorded once. The sequenced sample consisted of PBMCs. This receptor was taken from a girl aged 5-17 years in good health and CMV-seronegative. The V call is TRBV27, the J call TRBJ2-7; no clear D gene. DNA of the CDR3: TGTGCCAGCATCGATCTGGGCAACTCCTACGAGCAGTACTTC. Residues: CASIDLGNSYEQYF.